This record covers a single TCR beta chain. The data were obtained in a study of blood T cell repertoires in COVID-19. For the study at large: Acute-phase and convalescent COVID-19 samples originated in the United States, Italy and Spain.

Authors' methods: Using reference gene primer amplification, nucleated cell counts were estimated. Assay: immunoSEQ multiplex PCR; the TCRdb copy retains only in-frame clones and omits some. V and J calls and clone size come straight from that table; D and trimming were deduced from the DNA. The sample contains around 88,000 clones, more than 65% of which appear only once. The germline V gene encodes CDR1 MDHEN and CDR2 SYDVKM. The CDR3 loop spans 19 amino acids. V lost 6 bases, J lost 0 bases, and 13 bases stayed unmatched. The sequence was obtained from a woman older than 75 with acute or convalescent COVID-19. The sample was peripheral blood. The J gene is TRBJ1-6, the V gene TRBV28, with 8 bases identical to TRBD1. The CDR3 loop is CASSRGTGATRSYNSPLHF. The CDR3 nucleotides read TGTGCCAGCAGCCGTGGGACAGGCGCAACCCGCTCCTATAATTCACCCCTCCACTTT. Based on the CDR3 plus reference TRBV28 and TRBJ1-6, the full variable domain is DVKVTQSSRYLVKRTGEKVFLECVQDMDHENMFWYRQDPGLGLRLIYFSYDVKMKEKGDIPEGYSVSREKKERFSLILESASTNQTSMYLCASSRGTGATRSYNSPLHFGNGTRLTVT.